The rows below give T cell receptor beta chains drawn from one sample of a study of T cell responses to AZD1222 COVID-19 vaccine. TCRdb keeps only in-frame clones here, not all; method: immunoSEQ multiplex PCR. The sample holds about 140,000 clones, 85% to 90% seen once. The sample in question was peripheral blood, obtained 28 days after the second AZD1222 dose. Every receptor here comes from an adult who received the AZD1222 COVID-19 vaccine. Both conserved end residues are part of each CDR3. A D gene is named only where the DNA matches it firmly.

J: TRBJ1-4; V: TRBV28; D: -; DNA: TGTGCCAGCAGTTTACCCGGGCAGGCTAATGAAAAACTGTTTTTT; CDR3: CASSLPGQANEKLFF
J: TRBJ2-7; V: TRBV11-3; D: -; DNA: TGTGCCAGCAGCTTAGACCCGACGGAAGGTCTGGACGAGCAGTACTTC; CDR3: CASSLDPTEGLDEQYF
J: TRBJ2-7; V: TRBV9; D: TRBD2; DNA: TGTGCCAGCAGCGCTGGACTAGCGGGAGCGGTCGAGCAGTACTTC; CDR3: CASSAGLAGAVEQYF
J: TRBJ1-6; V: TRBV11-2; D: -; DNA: TGTGCCAGCAGCTTAGAGTCGGCTAAGTCACCCCTCCACTTT; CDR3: CASSLESAKSPLHF
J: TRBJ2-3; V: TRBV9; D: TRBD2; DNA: TGTGCCAGCAGCCTTAGCGGGGGGGCCGAGACAGATACGCAGTATTTT; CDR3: CASSLSGGAETDTQYF
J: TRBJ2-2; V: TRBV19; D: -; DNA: TGTGCCAGTAGTAATCAGGTGGGAGCCGGGGAGCTGTTTTTT; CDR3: CASSNQVGAGELFF
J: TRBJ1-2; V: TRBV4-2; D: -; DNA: TGTGCCAGCAGCCAAGAAGGTCTCGGGGGCGGCTACACCTTC; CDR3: CASSQEGLGGGYTF
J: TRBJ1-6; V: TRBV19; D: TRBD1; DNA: TGTGCCAGCACAGGGGTAGAGAGTTCACCCCTCCACTTT; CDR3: CASTGVESSPLHF
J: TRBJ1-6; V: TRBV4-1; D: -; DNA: TGCGCCAGCGCCGCCTCAGGGATGGGGAATTCACCCCTCCACTTT; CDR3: CASAASGMGNSPLHF
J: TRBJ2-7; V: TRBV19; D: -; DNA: TGTGCCAGTAGTATACGATCAGGGGTTCGAACCTACGAGCAGTACTTC; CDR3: CASSIRSGVRTYEQYF
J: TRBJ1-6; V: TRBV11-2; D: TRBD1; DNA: TGTGCCAGCAGAAAAGTCCGGGACAGAAATTCACCCCTCCACTTT; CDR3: CASRKVRDRNSPLHF
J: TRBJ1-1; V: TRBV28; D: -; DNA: TGTGCCAGCAGTTTCGGCGCTGAAGCTTTCTTT; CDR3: CASSFGAEAFF